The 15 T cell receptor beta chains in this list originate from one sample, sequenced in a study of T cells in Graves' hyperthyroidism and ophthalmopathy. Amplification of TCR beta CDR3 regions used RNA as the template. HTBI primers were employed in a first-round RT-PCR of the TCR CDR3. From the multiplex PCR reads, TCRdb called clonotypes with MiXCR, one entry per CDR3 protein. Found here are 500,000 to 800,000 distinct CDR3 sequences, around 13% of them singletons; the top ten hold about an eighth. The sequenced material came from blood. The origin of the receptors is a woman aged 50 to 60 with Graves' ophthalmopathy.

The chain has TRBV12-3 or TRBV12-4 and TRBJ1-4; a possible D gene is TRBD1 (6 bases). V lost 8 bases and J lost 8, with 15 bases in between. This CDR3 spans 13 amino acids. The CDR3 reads CASGAGAREKLFF. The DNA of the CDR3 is TGTGCCAGCGGTGCAGGGGCAAGGGAAAAACTGTTTTTT.

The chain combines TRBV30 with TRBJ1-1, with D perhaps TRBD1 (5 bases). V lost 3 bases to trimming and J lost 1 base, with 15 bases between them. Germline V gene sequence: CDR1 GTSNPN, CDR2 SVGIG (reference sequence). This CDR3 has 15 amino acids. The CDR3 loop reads CAWRRRRGTNTEAFF. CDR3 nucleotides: TGTGCCTGGAGAAGAAGAAGAGGGACGAACACTGAAGCTTTCTTT. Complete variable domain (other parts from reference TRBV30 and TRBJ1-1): SQTIHQWPATLVQPVGSPLSLECTVEGTSNPNLYWYRQAAGRGLQLLFYSVGIGQISSEVPQNLSASRPQDRQFILSSKKLLLSDSGFYLCAWRRRRGTNTEAFFGQGTRLTVV.

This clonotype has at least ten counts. The CDR3 here is CSASRAGTEAFF. CDR3 nucleotides: TGCAGTGCTAGTAGGGCGGGCACTGAAGCTTTCTTT. The chain carries TRBV20-1 and TRBJ1-1; D is unresolved. V dropped 3 bases and J dropped 4 bases, with 9 bases sitting between them. Germline V gives CDR1 DFQATT, CDR2 SNEGSKA (reference sequence). The CDR3 is 12 residues long.

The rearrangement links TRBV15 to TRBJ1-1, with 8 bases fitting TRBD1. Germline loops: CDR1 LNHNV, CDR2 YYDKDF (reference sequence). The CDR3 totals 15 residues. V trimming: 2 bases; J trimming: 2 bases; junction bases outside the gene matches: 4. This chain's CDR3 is CATSRLQGGNTEAFF. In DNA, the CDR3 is TGTGCCACCAGCAGATTACAGGGGGGCAACACTGAAGCTTTCTTT. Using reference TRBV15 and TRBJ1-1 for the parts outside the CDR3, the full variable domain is DAMVIQNPRYQVTQFGKPVTLSCSQTLNHNVMYWYQQKSSQAPKLLFHYYDKDFNNEADTPDNFQSRRPNTSFCFLDIRSPGLGDTAMYLCATSRLQGGNTEAFFGQGTRLTVV.

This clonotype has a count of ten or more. In DNA, the CDR3 is TGTGCCAGCAGCCTGGGACCTCAGTACCAAGAGACCCAGTACTTC. Residues: CASSLGPQYQETQYF. The rearrangement links TRBV7-9 to TRBJ2-5; either TRBD1 or TRBD2 may supply D (5 bases each). The germline CDR1 and CDR2 sequences are SEHNR and FQNEAQ (reference sequence). The CDR3 contains 15 residues. V was pared by 5 bases and J by 0 bases, with 13 bases between. Complete variable domain (other parts from reference TRBV7-9 and TRBJ2-5): DTGVSQNPRHKITKRGQNVTFRCDPISEHNRLYWYRQTLGQGPEFLTYFQNEAQLEKSRLLSDRFSAERPKGSFSTLEIQRTEQGDSAMYLCASSLGPQYQETQYFGPGTRLLVL.

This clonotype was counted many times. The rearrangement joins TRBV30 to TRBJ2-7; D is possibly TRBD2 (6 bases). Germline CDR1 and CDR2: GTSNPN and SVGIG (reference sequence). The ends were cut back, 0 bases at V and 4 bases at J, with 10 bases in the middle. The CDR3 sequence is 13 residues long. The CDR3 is CAWSVGSGYEQYF. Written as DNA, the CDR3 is TGTGCCTGGAGTGTGGGTAGCGGTTACGAGCAGTACTTC.

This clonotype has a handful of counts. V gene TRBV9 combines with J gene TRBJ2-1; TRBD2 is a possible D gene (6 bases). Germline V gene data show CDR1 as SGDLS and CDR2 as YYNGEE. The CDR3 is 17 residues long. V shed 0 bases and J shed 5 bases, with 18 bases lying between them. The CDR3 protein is CASSVGPPGAINNEQFF. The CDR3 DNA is TGTGCCAGCAGCGTAGGCCCCCCGGGAGCGATCAACAATGAGCAGTTCTTC. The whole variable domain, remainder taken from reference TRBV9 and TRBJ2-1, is DSGVTQTPKHLITATGQRVTLRCSPRSGDLSVYWYQQSLDQGLQFLIQYYNGEERAKGNILERFSAQQFPDLHSELNLSSLELGDSALYFCASSVGPPGAINNEQFFGPGTRLTVL.

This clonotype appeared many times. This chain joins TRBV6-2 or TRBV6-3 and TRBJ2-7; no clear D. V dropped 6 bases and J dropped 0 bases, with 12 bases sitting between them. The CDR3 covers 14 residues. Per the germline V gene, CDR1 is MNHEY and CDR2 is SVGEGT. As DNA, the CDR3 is TGTGCCAGCAGAAACACTGGGATCTCCTACGAGCAGTACTTC. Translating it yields CASRNTGISYEQYF.

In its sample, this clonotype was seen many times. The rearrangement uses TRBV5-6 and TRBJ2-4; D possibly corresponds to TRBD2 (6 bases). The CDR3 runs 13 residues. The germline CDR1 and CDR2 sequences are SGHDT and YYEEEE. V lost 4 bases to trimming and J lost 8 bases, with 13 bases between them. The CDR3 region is CASSLRDSYIQYF. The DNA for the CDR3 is TGTGCCAGCAGCCTCCGGGACTCCTACATTCAGTACTTC. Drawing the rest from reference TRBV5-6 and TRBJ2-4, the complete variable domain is DAGVTQSPTHLIKTRGQQVTLRCSPKSGHDTVSWYQQALGQGPQFIFQYYEEEERQRGNFPDRFSGHQFPNYSSELNVNALLLGDSALYLCASSLRDSYIQYFGAGTRLSVL.

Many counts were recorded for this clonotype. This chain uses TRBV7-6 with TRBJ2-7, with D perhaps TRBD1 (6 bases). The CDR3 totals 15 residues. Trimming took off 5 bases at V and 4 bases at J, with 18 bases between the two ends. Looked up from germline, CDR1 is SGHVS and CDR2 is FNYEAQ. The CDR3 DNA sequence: TGTGCCAGCAGCCAACGACAGGCGGGCTATTACGAGCAGTACTTC. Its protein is CASSQRQAGYYEQYF.

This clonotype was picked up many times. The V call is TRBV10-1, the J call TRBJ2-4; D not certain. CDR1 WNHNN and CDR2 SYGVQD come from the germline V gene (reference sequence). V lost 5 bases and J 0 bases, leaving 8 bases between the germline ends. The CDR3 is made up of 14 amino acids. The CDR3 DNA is TGCGCCAGCAGTCGGGCAGGAGCCAAAAACATTCAGTACTTC. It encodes CASSRAGAKNIQYF.

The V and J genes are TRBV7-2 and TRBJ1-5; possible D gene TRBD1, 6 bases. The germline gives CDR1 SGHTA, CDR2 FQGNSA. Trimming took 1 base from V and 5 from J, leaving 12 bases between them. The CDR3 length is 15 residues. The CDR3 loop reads CASSLVVGGHQPQHF. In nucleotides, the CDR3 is TGTGCCAGCAGCTTAGTGGTAGGGGGGCATCAGCCCCAGCATTTT.

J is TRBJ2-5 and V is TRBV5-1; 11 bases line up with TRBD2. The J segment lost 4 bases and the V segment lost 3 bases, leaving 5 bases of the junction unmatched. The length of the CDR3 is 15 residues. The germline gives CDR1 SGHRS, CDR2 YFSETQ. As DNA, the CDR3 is TGCGCCAGCAGCTACTTAGGACTAGCGGGAGAGACCCAGTACTTC. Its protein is CASSYLGLAGETQYF.

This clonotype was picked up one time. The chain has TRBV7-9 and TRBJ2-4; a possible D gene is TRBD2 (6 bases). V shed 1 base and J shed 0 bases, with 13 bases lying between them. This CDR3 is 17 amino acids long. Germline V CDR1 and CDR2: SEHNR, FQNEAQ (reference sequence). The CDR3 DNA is TGTGCCAGCAGCTTAGTGTCAGGGAGGTTAGCCAAAAACATTCAGTACTTC. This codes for CASSLVSGRLAKNIQYF.

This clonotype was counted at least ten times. This CDR3 is CATSDPGRGYGYTF. The CDR3 nucleotides read TGTGCCACCAGTGATCCAGGGCGGGGCTATGGCTACACCTTC. The chain carries TRBV24-1 and TRBJ1-2; D might be TRBD1 (5 bases). Germline assignment: CDR1 KGHDR and CDR2 SFDVKD. The CDR3 sequence is 14 residues long. Trimming pared 3 bases from V and 4 bases from J, leaving 11 bases between.